This entry is about one T cell receptor beta chain. The CDR3 length is 15 residues. V lost 7 bases to trimming and J lost 5 bases; unmatched junction nucleotides: 11. CDR1 is LNHDA, CDR2 SQIVND, per germline (reference sequence). This entry comes from a study of cytomegalovirus exposure and HLA in healthy donors. With 60 Vbeta and 13 Jbeta primers, the PCR was carried out. Sequencing was performed with immunoSEQ multiplex PCR; in TCRdb, only in-frame clones are kept and a portion is missing. The table shows 200,000 to 300,000 clones, with 84% occurring only once. The sequenced sample consisted of PBMCs. The gene calls are TRBV19 and TRBJ2-5, with TRBD2 identical over 9 bases. The clonotype comes from a woman in her 40s in good health and CMV-seropositive. The CDR3 reads CASNPSGTLGETQYF. The CDR3 nucleotides read TGTGCCAGTAACCCTAGCGGGACACTCGGGGAGACCCAGTACTTC.